This T cell receptor beta chain was sequenced for a study of Ad26.COV2.S vaccination and SARS-CoV-2 variants. About the study: Ad26.COV2.S, an intramuscular injection, was given once or twice 56 days apart. Points from the study as a whole: Vaccine recipients surpassed placebo recipients in spike-specific TCR breadth.

V lost 2 bases and J 0 bases, leaving 11 bases between the germline ends. Germline CDR1 is LNHDA and CDR2 is SQIVND (reference sequence). The CDR3 covers 17 residues. TCRdb keeps only in-frame clones here, not all; method: immunoSEQ multiplex PCR. The sample has 350,000 to 400,000 clones; about 88% are singletons. Details on this clone: Its antigen is undetermined.

Specified treatment: 19 received Ad26.COV2.S at low or high dose, single or two shots; several received placebo; per-sample allocation not given. Day 63 following the first vaccine or placebo injection was when the samples were taken. An Ad26 vector expressing Wuhan-strain SARS-CoV-2 spike served as the vaccine. The origin of this receptor is a person aged 18-60 years who received the Ad26.COV2.S COVID-19 vaccine or a placebo. This chain uses TRBV19 with TRBJ1-6; D not certain. The sequencing here drew on peripheral blood, taken in a trial of Ad26.COV2.S vaccine versus placebo. CDR3 coding DNA: TGTGCCAGTAGTATAACCGGAGGCAGCTCCTATAATTCACCCCTCCACTTT. Translating gives CASSITGGSSYNSPLHF.